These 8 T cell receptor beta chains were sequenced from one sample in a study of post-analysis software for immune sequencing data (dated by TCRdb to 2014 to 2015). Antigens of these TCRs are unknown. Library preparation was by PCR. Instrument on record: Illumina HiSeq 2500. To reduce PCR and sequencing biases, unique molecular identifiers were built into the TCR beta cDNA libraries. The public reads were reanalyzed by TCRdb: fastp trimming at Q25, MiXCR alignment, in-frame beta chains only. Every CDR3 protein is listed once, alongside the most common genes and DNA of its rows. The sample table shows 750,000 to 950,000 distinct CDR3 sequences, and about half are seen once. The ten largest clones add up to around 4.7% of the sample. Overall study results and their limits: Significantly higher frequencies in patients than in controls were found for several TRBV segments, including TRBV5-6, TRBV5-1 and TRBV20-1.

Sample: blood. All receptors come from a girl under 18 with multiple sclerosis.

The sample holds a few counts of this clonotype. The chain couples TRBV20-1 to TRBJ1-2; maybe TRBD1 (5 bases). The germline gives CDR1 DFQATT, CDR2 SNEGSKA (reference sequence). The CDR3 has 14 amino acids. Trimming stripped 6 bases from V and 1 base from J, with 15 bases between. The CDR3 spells CSAAPGRFNYGYTF. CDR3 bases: TGCAGTGCCGCACCGGGACGTTTTAACTATGGCTACACCTTC.

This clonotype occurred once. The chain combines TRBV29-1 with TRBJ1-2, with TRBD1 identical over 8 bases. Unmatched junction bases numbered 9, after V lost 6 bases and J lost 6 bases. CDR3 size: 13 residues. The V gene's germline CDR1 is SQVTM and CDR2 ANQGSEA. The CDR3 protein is CSVGLAQGDGYTF. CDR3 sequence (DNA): TGCAGCGTGGGTCTGGCACAGGGGGATGGCTACACCTTC.

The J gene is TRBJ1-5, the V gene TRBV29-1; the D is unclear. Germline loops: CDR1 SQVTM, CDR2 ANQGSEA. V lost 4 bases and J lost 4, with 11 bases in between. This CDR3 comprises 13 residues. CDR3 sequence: CSVGLKGNQPQHF. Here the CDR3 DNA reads TGCAGCGTTGGCCTCAAGGGAAATCAGCCCCAGCATTTT.

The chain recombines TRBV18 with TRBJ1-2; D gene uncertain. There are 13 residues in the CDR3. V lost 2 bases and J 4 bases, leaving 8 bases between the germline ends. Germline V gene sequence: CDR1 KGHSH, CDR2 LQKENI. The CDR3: CASSPMRTYGYTF. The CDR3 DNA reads TGTGCCAGCTCACCAATGCGGACCTATGGCTACACCTTC.

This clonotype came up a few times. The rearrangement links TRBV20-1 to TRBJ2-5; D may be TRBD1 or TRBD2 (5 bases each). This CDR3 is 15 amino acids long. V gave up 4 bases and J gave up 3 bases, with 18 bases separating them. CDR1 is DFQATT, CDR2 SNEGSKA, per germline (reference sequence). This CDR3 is CSATGGDRWEETQYF. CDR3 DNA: TGCAGTGCTACCGGTGGGGACCGATGGGAAGAGACCCAGTACTTC.

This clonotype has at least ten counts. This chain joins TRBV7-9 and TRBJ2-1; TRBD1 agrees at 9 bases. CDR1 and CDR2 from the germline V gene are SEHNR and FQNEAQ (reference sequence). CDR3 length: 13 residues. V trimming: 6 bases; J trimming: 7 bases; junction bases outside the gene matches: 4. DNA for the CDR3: TGTGCCAGCAGTTTGGGACAGGGAAATGAGCAGTTCTTC. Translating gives CASSLGQGNEQFF. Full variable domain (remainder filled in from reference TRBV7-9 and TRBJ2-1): DTGVSQNPRHKITKRGQNVTFRCDPISEHNRLYWYRQTLGQGPEFLTYFQNEAQLEKSRLLSDRFSAERPKGSFSTLEIQRTEQGDSAMYLCASSLGQGNEQFFGPGTRLTVL.

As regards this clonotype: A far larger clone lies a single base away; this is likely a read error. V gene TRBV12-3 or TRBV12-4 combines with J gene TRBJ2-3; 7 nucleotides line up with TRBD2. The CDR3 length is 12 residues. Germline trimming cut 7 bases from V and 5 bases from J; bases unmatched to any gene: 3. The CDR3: CASTLAGDTQYF. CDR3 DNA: TGTGCCAGCACCTTAGCGGGAGATACGCAGTATTTT.

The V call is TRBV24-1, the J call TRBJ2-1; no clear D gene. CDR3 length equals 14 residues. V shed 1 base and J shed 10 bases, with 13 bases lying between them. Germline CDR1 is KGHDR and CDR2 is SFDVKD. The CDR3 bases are TGTGCCACCAGTGATTTAAGAACGCCCGGAGAGCAGTTCTTC. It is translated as CATSDLRTPGEQFF.